These 30 T cell receptor beta chains were all obtained from the same sample, sequenced in a study of post-analysis software for immune sequencing data. Regarding the study as a whole: About five TRBV segments were more frequent in patients than controls; TRBV5-6, TRBV5-1 and TRBV20-1 belonged to this group.

For these TCRs, the target antigens are not known. Each TCR beta cDNA library carried unique molecular identifiers. TCRdb re-analysed the PCR reads in MiXCR, keeping a single row per CDR3 protein. The table has approximately 630,000 distinct CDR3 sequences, approximately 60% seen once. The sample taken for sequencing was blood. These TCRs come from a girl aged 2-10 years with multiple sclerosis.

The CDR3 loop reads CASSDQGIEQFF. In nucleotides, the CDR3 is TGTGCCAGCAGCGATCAGGGGATTGAGCAGTTCTTC. The chain is built from TRBV25-1 and TRBJ2-1, with a tentative D call TRBD1 (6 bases). Germline loops: CDR1 MGHDK, CDR2 SYGVNS. CDR3 length equals 12 residues. V was shortened by 6 bases and J by 9 bases, with 12 bases between the two germline ends.

Worth noting for this clonotype: The conserved final phenylalanine or tryptophan is absent from the CDR3, which likely points to a read error. This chain uses TRBV7-8 with TRBJ1-2, with D perhaps TRBD1 (5 bases). This CDR3 is 16 amino acids long. Per germline, CDR1 SGHVS and CDR2 FQNEAQ. V lost 4 bases to trimming and J lost 6 bases, with 21 bases between them. CDR3 residues: CASSWTFAPGLDGYTC. CDR3 DNA sequence: TGTGCCAGCAGCTGGACATTTGCCCCGGGGCTTGATGGCTACACCTGC.

The CDR3 loop reads CAIRDSGTPQETQFF. CDR3 coding DNA: TGTGCCATCAGGGATAGCGGGACACCCCAAGAGACCCAGTTCTTC. V usage is TRBV10-3 and J usage is TRBJ2-5, with 8 bases identical to TRBD2. The DNA end is a closer match to TRBJ2-1, so the J assignment may be wrong. Germline lookup yields CDR1 ENHRY and CDR2 SYGVKD. The CDR3 has 15 amino acids.

This clonotype was picked up one time. The chain links TRBV21-1 to TRBJ1-2; the DNA was not compared with TRBD1, the D call given in the table. TRBV21-1 is shown as a pseudogene. The CDR3 is 14 residues long. The CDR3 here is CASSKFDRVYGYTF. In DNA form, the CDR3 reads TGTGCCAGCAGCAAATTCGACAGGGTCTATGGCTACACCTTC.

This chain uses TRBV28 with TRBJ1-2; D not resolved. The CDR3 totals 13 residues. The germline V gene encodes CDR1 MDHEN and CDR2 SYDVKM. With 6 bases removed from V and 4 bases from J, the gap between germline ends came to 12 bases. The CDR3 DNA reads as TGTGCCAGCAGGGGAGGGCGGATCTATGGCTACACCTTC. Amino acids: CASRGGRIYGYTF.

The rearrangement uses TRBV27 and TRBJ2-6; a weak D match, TRBD1 (5 bases). The CDR3 consists of 15 residues. CDR1 and CDR2 (germline): MNHEY, SMNVEV (reference sequence). The V end lost 4 bases, the J end lost 4 bases, and 11 bases lay between the germline ends. Here the CDR3 DNA reads TGTGCCAGCAGTTCTTCAGGGTCAGGGGCCAACGTCCTGACTTTC. This encodes CASSSSGSGANVLTF.

The chain joins TRBV21-1 to TRBJ2-1; TRBD1, the table's D call, was not compared with the DNA. TRBV21-1 is marked as a pseudogene. This CDR3 is built from 16 residues. The CDR3 is CASSKGSTGGYNEQFF. Written as DNA, the CDR3 is TGTGCCAGCAGCAAAGGAAGCACAGGGGGCTACAATGAGCAGTTCTTC.

The chain has TRBV10-3 and TRBJ2-3, with D perhaps assigned TRBD1 or TRBD2 (5 bases each). With 2 bases removed from V and 0 bases from J, the gap between germline ends came to 9 bases. This CDR3 region has 15 residues. Germline V lookup: CDR1 ENHRY, CDR2 SYGVKD. CDR3 sequence (DNA): TGTGCCATCAGTGAGATGGGGGAAAGCACAGATACGCAGTATTTT. Amino acid sequence: CAISEMGESTDTQYF.

In nucleotides, the CDR3 is TGTGCCAGCAGACAGGGCGTTTCACCCCTCCACTTT. Its protein is CASRQGVSPLHF. The chain employs TRBV6-2 or TRBV6-3 and TRBJ1-6; tentatively, D is TRBD1 (6 bases). The ends were cut back, 6 bases at V and 9 bases at J, with 9 bases in the middle. The CDR3 extends over 12 amino acids. Germline-derived CDR1 and CDR2 are MNHEY and SVGEGT.

The J gene is TRBJ2-1, the V gene TRBV10-3; 10 bases match TRBD1. The CDR3 is 16 amino acids. Germline CDR1 is ENHRY and CDR2 is SYGVKD. The junction had 1 base not matched to a gene; V was cut back by 0 bases and J by 2 bases. DNA of the CDR3: TGTGCCATCAGTGAGTCAGGACAGGGGGCCTACAATGAGCAGTTCTTC. This codes for CAISESGQGAYNEQFF.

The rearrangement joins TRBV6-6 to TRBJ1-1, with D perhaps TRBD1 (5 bases). The CDR3 covers 15 residues. CDR1 is MNHNY, CDR2 SVGAGI, per germline (reference sequence). V gave up 4 bases and J gave up 6 bases, with 18 bases separating them. CDR3 in DNA: TGTGCCAGCAGTTCCAAAGGGGCCCGAAGGGCTGAAGCTTTCTTT. Its protein is CASSSKGARRAEAFF.

The table lists this clonotype with a few counts. The genes are TRBV29-1 and TRBJ2-7; a weak D match, TRBD2 (6 bases). Between the trimmed V and J ends, which lost 0 bases and 7 bases, there was a span of 7 bases. The germline V gene encodes CDR1 SQVTM and CDR2 ANQGSEA. The CDR3 consists of 11 residues. The CDR3 protein is CSVEEGGEQYF. The CDR3 nucleotides are TGCAGCGTTGAAGAGGGGGGAGAGCAGTACTTC.

This clonotype was detected many times. The chain recombines TRBV7-8 with TRBJ2-3; 15 nucleotides line up with TRBD2. The CDR3 consists of 19 residues. Germline lookup yields CDR1 SGHVS and CDR2 FQNEAQ. The J segment lost 6 bases and the V segment lost 3 bases, leaving 13 bases of the junction unmatched. This chain's CDR3 is CASSFKIRTSGRAEDTQYF. The DNA for the CDR3 is TGTGCCAGCAGCTTCAAAATCCGGACTAGCGGGAGGGCTGAGGATACGCAGTATTTT.

The chain carries TRBV7-9 and TRBJ2-7, with 7 positions matching TRBD1. After removal of 4 bases from V and 5 bases from J, the junction contained 14 bases not matched to a gene. This CDR3 spans 16 amino acids. Germline lookup yields CDR1 SEHNR and CDR2 FQNEAQ (reference sequence). The CDR3 DNA follows: TGTGCCAGCAGCTCCATACCGGGACAGAACTTCGACGAGCAGTACTTC. It encodes CASSSIPGQNFDEQYF.

J is TRBJ1-4 and V is TRBV4-1, with D hard to call. Trimming pared 0 bases from V and 5 bases from J, leaving 10 bases between. Germline loops: CDR1 MGHRA, CDR2 YSYEKL. There are 15 residues in the CDR3. The CDR3 reads CASSQEGRNNEKLFF. CDR3 DNA sequence: TGCGCCAGCAGCCAAGAGGGCAGAAACAATGAAAAACTGTTTTTT.

In its sample, this clonotype was seen once. This chain connects TRBV7-2 to TRBJ2-3; 13 bases are a match to TRBD2. From germline, CDR1 is SGHTA and CDR2 FQGNSA. This CDR3 comprises 17 residues. V was clipped by 6 bases and J by 6 bases; unmatched bases: 12. The CDR3 DNA reads TGTGCCAGCAGTATTACGGGACTAGCGGGGAATTTGGATACGCAGTATTTT. Amino acids: CASSITGLAGNLDTQYF.

This chain connects TRBV30 to TRBJ1-2; D unresolved. Germline CDR1 is GTSNPN and CDR2 is SVGIG (reference sequence). V dropped 0 bases and J dropped 4 bases, with 9 bases sitting between them. CDR3 length: 13 amino acids. The CDR3 coding sequence is TGTGCCTGGAGTGTACGGGCTGGCTATGGCTACACCTTC. Translation gives CAWSVRAGYGYTF.

The gene calls are TRBV28 and TRBJ2-5; perhaps TRBD2 as D (5 bases). Germline V gene sequence: CDR1 MDHEN, CDR2 SYDVKM. The CDR3 runs 13 residues. Trimming removed 6 bases at V and 4 bases at J, with 12 bases between. CDR3 in DNA: TGTGCCAGCAGACGGCAGAGCGGAGAGACCCAGTACTTC. Its protein is CASRRQSGETQYF. Looking up the rest from reference TRBV28 and TRBJ2-5 gives the full variable domain: DVKVTQSSRYLVKRTGEKVFLECVQDMDHENMFWYRQDPGLGLRLIYFSYDVKMKEKGDIPEGYSVSREKKERFSLILESASTNQTSMYLCASRRQSGETQYFGPGTRLLVL.

J is TRBJ2-5 and V is TRBV20-1, with a weak D call TRBD2 (6 bases). Germline V gene lookup returns CDR1 DFQATT and CDR2 SNEGSKA (reference sequence). The CDR3 extends over 12 amino acids. For the CDR3, the DNA is TGCGGGGCCGGAGGGGAGAAAGAGACCCAGTACTTC. It codes for CGAGGEKETQYF.

The V and J genes are TRBV10-2 and TRBJ2-3; D unclear. V was shortened by 4 bases and J by 2 bases, with 10 bases between the two germline ends. Germline loops: CDR1 WSHSY, CDR2 SAAADI. This CDR3 is built from 14 residues. In DNA, the CDR3 is TGCGCCAGCAGTGCGCCGATTCTCACAGATACGCAGTATTTT. Amino acid sequence: CASSAPILTDTQYF.

This chain links TRBV29-1 with TRBJ2-3, with 9 bases identical to TRBD2. The CDR3 spans 16 residues. Unmatched junction bases numbered 7, after V lost 1 base and J lost 2 bases. CDR1 and CDR2 from the germline V gene are SQVTM and ANQGSEA. The CDR3 DNA reads as TGCAGCGTTGAAGTGATGCTAGCGGGACCCACAGATACGCAGTATTTT. Protein: CSVEVMLAGPTDTQYF.

In its sample, this clonotype was seen a few times. The CDR3 sequence is CASSPRKGAGETQYF. In nucleotides, the CDR3 is TGTGCCAGCTCACCCCGGAAGGGGGCAGGGGAGACCCAGTACTTC. This chain links TRBV18 with TRBJ2-5; 7 bases match TRBD1. The V and J ends lost 3 bases and 5 bases, in that order; junction bases with no gene match: 9. CDR1 KGHSH and CDR2 LQKENI come from the germline V gene. CDR3 size: 15 residues.

The rearrangement joins TRBV12-3 or TRBV12-4 to TRBJ2-1, with TRBD2 matching over 8 bases. V shed 7 bases, J shed 4 bases, and the junction held 6 bases outside the gene matches. This CDR3 has 14 amino acids. CDR3 region: CASTLSGAYNEQFF. The CDR3 DNA reads TGTGCCAGCACCCTTAGCGGGGCTTACAATGAGCAGTTCTTC.

The chain carries TRBV4-2 and TRBJ2-3; perhaps TRBD1 as D (6 bases). The CDR3 is made up of 15 amino acids. Trimming took off 1 base at V and 0 bases at J, with 8 bases between the two ends. Germline V gene lookup returns CDR1 LGHNA and CDR2 YNFKEQ. CDR3 residues: CASSQVGASTDTQYF. In DNA form, the CDR3 reads TGTGCCAGCAGCCAAGTGGGGGCTAGCACAGATACGCAGTATTTT.

The V call is TRBV7-9, the J call TRBJ1-2; weak D call: TRBD1 (5 bases). Germline CDR1 SEHNR, CDR2 FQNEAQ (reference sequence). The CDR3 has 15 residues. Trimming stripped 5 bases from V and 2 bases from J, with 15 bases between. CDR3 sequence reads: CASSPKPGPNYGYTF. CDR3 nucleotides: TGTGCCAGCAGCCCCAAACCGGGGCCCAACTATGGCTACACCTTC.

The chain employs TRBV4-2 and TRBJ2-3; TRBD1 matches at 8 bases. The J segment lost 2 bases and the V segment lost 2 bases, leaving 6 bases of the junction unmatched. Germline V gene lookup returns CDR1 LGHNA and CDR2 YNFKEQ. The CDR3 is made up of 16 amino acids. CDR3 bases: TGTGCCAGCAGCCAATCGGACAGGGACAACACAGATACGCAGTATTTT. Amino acids: CASSQSDRDNTDTQYF.

V gene TRBV6-1 combines with J gene TRBJ1-2, with D unclear. V was cut by 2 bases and J by 13 bases, with 8 bases left in between. The length of the CDR3 is 10 residues. CDR1 MNHNS and CDR2 SASEGT come from the germline V gene. The CDR3 DNA is TGTGCCAGCAGTGAAACAGTTTCCACCTTC. Translated: CASSETVSTF.

The chain combines TRBV20-1 with TRBJ1-1; D gene ambiguous. The CDR3 covers 13 residues. Germline V lookup: CDR1 DFQATT, CDR2 SNEGSKA (reference sequence). Trimming removed 0 bases from V and 4 bases from J, with 9 bases in between. CDR3 residues: CSARDYRATEAFF. In DNA, the CDR3 is TGCAGTGCTAGAGATTATAGGGCCACTGAAGCTTTCTTT.

This clonotype occurred a few times. The chain carries TRBV6-6 and TRBJ2-1; D is perhaps TRBD2 (5 bases). The CDR3 is 13 residues long. Trimming cost V 2 bases and J 5 bases, with 7 bases left between them. Per germline, CDR1 MNHNY and CDR2 SVGAGI (reference sequence). Written as DNA, the CDR3 is TGTGCCAGCAGTTACGAGAGGGACAATGAGCAGTTCTTC. Translated, it gives CASSYERDNEQFF.

J is TRBJ2-1 and V is TRBV11-2; 11 positions match TRBD2. The CDR3 totals 16 residues. CDR1 is SGHAT, CDR2 FQNNGV, per germline. J was trimmed by 8 bases and V by 0 bases; bases with no gene match: 6. Here the CDR3 reads CASSLEASGGIDEQFF. CDR3 nucleotides: TGTGCCAGCAGCTTAGAGGCTAGCGGGGGGATAGATGAGCAGTTCTTC.